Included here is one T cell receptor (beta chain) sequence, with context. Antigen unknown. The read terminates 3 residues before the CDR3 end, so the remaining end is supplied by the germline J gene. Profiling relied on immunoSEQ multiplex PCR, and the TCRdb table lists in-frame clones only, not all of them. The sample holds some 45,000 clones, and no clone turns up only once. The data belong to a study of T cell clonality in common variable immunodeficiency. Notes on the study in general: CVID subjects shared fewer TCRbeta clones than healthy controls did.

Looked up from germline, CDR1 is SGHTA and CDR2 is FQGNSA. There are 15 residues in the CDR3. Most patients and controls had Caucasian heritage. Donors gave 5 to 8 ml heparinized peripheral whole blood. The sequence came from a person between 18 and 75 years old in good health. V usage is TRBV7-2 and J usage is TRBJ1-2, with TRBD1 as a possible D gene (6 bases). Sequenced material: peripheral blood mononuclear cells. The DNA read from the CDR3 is TGTGCCAGCAGCGAAAGTACTGGGCCCGGGGGGGCC. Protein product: CASSESTGPGGA. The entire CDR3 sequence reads CASSESTGPGGAYTF.